This T cell receptor (beta chain) was captured by sequencing in a study of blood T cell repertoires in COVID-19. Some clones are missing from TCRdb's copy, which holds only in-frame ones; the method was immunoSEQ multiplex PCR. The data contain over 400,000 clones, over 75% of them singletons. CDR3 length equals 15 residues. Germline values: CDR1 LNHDA, CDR2 SQIVND (reference sequence). Germline trimming cut 3 bases from V and 1 base from J; bases unmatched to any gene: 2. Sequencing used peripheral blood. The chain employs TRBV19 and TRBJ2-2, with TRBD1 matching 7 bases. This clonotype was sampled from a human donor in a cohort sampled during active COVID-19. The CDR3 nucleotides read TGTGCCAGTAGTATGGGACAGAGGAACACCGGGGAGCTGTTTTTT. Protein sequence: CASSMGQRNTGELFF.